The T cell receptor beta chain described here comes from a study of identical twins. This clonotype was observed a few times. Its antigen is currently unknown. V dropped 3 bases and J dropped 0; count of bases not matched to a gene: 12. The CDR3 is 20 amino acids. Germline V gene data show CDR1 as SGHNT and CDR2 as YENEEA. Points from the study as a whole: Reduced insertions were recorded for abundant cord blood beta clonotypes, with no such pattern in memory repertoires. A partial confounding effect on zero-insertion analyses could come from invariant MAIT and iNKT cells. Models came in too low on out-of-frame TCR alpha sharing in monozygotic twins.

The authors used template switching to add a universal primer site and gave cDNA unique molecular identifiers. Each CDR3 protein is one row after TCRdb ran MiXCR on the 5' RACE reads. Of about 390,000 distinct CDR3 sequences listed, approximately 9.1% are singletons. Source material: naive T cells sorted from blood. The rearrangement joins TRBV11-3 to TRBJ2-1; 12 bases match TRBD2. The receptor's source is a woman aged 45-60 years in good health. CDR3 in amino acids: CASSFSLTSGSWSSYNEQFF. CDR3 nucleotide sequence: TGTGCCAGCAGCTTTAGCCTGACTAGCGGGAGTTGGAGCTCCTACAATGAGCAGTTCTTC.